This T cell receptor (beta chain) was identified in a study of T cells after yellow fever vaccination. A universal primer site and UMIs were added as TCR cDNA was made by 5'RACE template switching. One entry per CDR3 protein results from TCRdb running MiXCR on the 5' RACE reads. This sample carries some 49,000 distinct CDR3 sequences, about 6.3% of them seen once, and the ten largest clones take more than 9%. Germline V gene lookup returns CDR1 SGHTA and CDR2 FQGNSA. This CDR3 is 15 amino acids long. V lost 4 bases, J lost 6 bases, and 10 bases stayed unmatched. Study-wide findings and caveats: Almost no vaccine-responding clonotypes were detectable in day 0 sorted memory subsets. A small share of clonotypes appeared in both CD4 and CD8 compartments.

The material sequenced was PBMCs, either bulk or a sorted T-cell subset (CD4+, CD8+, memory, or dextramer-sorted; not recorded which), taken 45 days after the yellow fever booster vaccination. The clonotype comes from a man between 25 and 39 years old who received the YFV17D yellow fever vaccine. The rearrangement joins TRBV7-2 to TRBJ2-3; 7 bases line up with TRBD2. CDR3 sequence reads: CASSSHGREFDTQYF. Here the CDR3 DNA reads TGTGCCAGCAGCTCCCACGGGCGGGAGTTTGATACGCAGTATTTT.